Listed here is a single T cell receptor beta chain. This clonotype was seen ten or more times. There is no known antigen for this receptor. No base quality values were provided; no much bigger clone lies one nucleotide off. This record comes from a study of response to subunit inactivated influenza vaccine (dated by TCRdb to 2017 to 2018). For context, the study as a whole: The study used deep quantitative T cell receptor repertoire profiling to track responses to a trivalent subunit inactivated influenza vaccine. The research as a whole found: The authors suggested that each seasonal influenza vaccination may recruit only a limited number of new T cells.

CDR3 length: 15 amino acids, cysteine to phenylalanine. Of the read, only the CDR3 DNA is kept; its 45 bases are in frame from base 1. V is clipped by 5 bases and J by 2 bases, and the sequence between their germline boundaries is 13 bases long. The CDR1 and CDR2 encoded by the germline V gene are SGHRS and YFSETQ. The method was RT-PCR. This sample was sequenced with an Illumina HiSeq 2500. Using fastp trimming at Q25 and MiXCR clonotype assembly, TCRdb reanalyzed the public sequencing data and kept in-frame beta chains. Each entry merges the rows of one CDR3 protein and shows their most common DNA and genes. The sample table records hundreds of thousands of distinct CDR3 sequences; around 15% of these occur just once. Around 7.6% of the sample is held by the ten biggest clonotypes.

The receptor was isolated from a man aged 50 to 60 who received an inactivated influenza vaccine. Donor details come from another sample of the same person, matched by shared clones. The chain couples TRBV5-1 to TRBJ2-2; possibly the D gene is TRBD1, per 5 matching bases. Sample: PBMCs from blood, taken 14 days before vaccination. This receptor has the CDR3 CASRPQGSNTGELFF. At the DNA level, the sequence is TGCGCCAGCAGGCCTCAGGGATCCAACACCGGGGAGCTGTTTTTT.